This TCR beta chain stems from a study of blood T cell repertoires in COVID-19. About the study: Sites in the United States, Italy and Spain provided acute and convalescent COVID-19 samples.

Study processing details: Amplification from reference gene primers served as the basis for estimated nucleated cell counts. Sequenced by immunoSEQ multiplex PCR; TCRdb stores in-frame clones only, minus some. V, J and clone size are those of that table, while D and trimming were read from the DNA. The table includes 150,000 or so clones, about 83% detected once. Sequenced material: peripheral blood. The TCR originated in a human donor in a cohort sampled during active COVID-19.

The chain's CDR3 is CASSLRTDTDTQYF. The CDR3 nucleotides are TGCGCCAGCAGCTTACGGACAGACACAGATACGCAGTATTTT. The V gene is TRBV5-1, the J gene TRBJ2-3, with a possible D match to TRBD1 (6 bases). The germline CDR1 and CDR2 sequences are SGHRS and YFSETQ. This CDR3 has 14 residues. Trimming pared 2 bases from V and 2 bases from J, leaving 9 bases between.